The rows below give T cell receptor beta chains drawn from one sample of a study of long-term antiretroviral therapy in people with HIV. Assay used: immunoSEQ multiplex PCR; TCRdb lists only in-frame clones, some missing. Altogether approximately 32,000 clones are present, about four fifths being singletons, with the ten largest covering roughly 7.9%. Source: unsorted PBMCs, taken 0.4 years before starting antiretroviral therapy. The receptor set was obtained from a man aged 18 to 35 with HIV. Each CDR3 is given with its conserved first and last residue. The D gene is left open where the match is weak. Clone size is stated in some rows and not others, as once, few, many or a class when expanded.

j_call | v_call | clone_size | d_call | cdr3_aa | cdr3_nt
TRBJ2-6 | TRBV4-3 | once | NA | CASSQEGRGSGANVLTF | TGCGCCAGCAGCCAAGAGGGCCGTGGCTCTGGGGCCAACGTCCTGACTTTC
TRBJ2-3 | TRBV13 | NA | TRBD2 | CASAKRGGLTDTQYF | TGTGCCAGCGCCAAGCGGGGGGGCCTCACAGATACGCAGTATTTT
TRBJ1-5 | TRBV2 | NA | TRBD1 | CASSQYRTGSYSNQPQHF | TGTGCCAGCAGCCAATACCGGACAGGATCTTATAGCAATCAGCCCCAGCATTTT
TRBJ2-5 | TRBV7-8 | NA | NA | CASSLDREETQYF | TGTGCCAGCAGCTTAGACAGGGAAGAGACCCAGTACTTC
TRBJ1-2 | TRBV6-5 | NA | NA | CASSMTGQGYTF | TGTGCCAGCAGTATGACAGGTCAGGGCTACACCTTC
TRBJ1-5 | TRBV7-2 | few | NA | CASSPQTGQPQHF | TGTGCCAGCAGCCCTCAGACAGGTCAGCCCCAGCATTTT
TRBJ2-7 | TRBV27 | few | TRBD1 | CASSFGRGRYEQYF | TGTGCCAGCAGTTTTGGCAGGGGGCGGTACGAGCAGTACTTC
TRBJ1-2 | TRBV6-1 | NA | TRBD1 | CASSELGTGTYGYTF | TGTGCCAGCAGTGAGTTGGGGACAGGGACGTATGGCTACACCTTC
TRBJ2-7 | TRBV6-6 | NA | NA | CASRPKGAVHEQYF | TGTGCCAGCAGACCCAAAGGGGCGGTCCACGAGCAGTACTTC
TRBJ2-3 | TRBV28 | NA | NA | CASSLLVGDTQYF | TGTGCCAGCAGTTTACTCGTAGGAGATACGCAGTATTTT
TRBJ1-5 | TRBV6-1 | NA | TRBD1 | CASSDSGTEYSNQPQHF | TGTGCCAGCAGTGATTCCGGGACAGAGTATAGCAATCAGCCCCAGCATTTT
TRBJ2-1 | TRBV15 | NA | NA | CATSRDRVAHEQFF | TGTGCCACCAGCAGAGATAGGGTAGCGCATGAGCAGTTCTTC
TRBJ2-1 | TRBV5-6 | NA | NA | CASSFGTNNEQFF | TGTGCCAGCAGCTTCGGAACAAACAATGAGCAGTTCTTC
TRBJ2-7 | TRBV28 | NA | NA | CASSPPGGQTDSYEQYF | TGTGCCAGCAGTCCCCCGGGGGGACAGACCGATTCCTACGAGCAGTACTTC
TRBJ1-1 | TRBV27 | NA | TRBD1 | CASSLDRFDNTEAFF | TGTGCCAGCAGTCTGGACAGGTTTGACAACACTGAAGCTTTCTTT
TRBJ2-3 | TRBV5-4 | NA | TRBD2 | CASSPSGRAITTDTQYF | TGTGCCAGCAGCCCTAGCGGGAGGGCTATAACTACAGATACGCAGTATTTT
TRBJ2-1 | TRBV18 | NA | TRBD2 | CASSPIAGGINEQFF | TGTGCCAGCTCACCAATAGCGGGAGGGATAAATGAGCAGTTCTTC
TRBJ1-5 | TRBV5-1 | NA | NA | CASSLGQSQPQHF | TGCGCCAGCAGCTTGGGTCAGTCTCAGCCCCAGCATTTT
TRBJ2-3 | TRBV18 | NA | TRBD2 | CASSPMTSGSRTDTQYF | TGTGCCAGCTCACCCATGACTAGCGGGTCCCGCACAGATACGCAGTATTTT
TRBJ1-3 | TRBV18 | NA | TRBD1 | CASSPSGTGFSGNTIYF | TGTGCCAGCTCCCCCAGTGGGACAGGATTCTCTGGAAACACCATATATTTT
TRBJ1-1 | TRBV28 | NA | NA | CASSLLAEKNTEAFF | TGTGCCAGCAGTTTATTGGCGGAGAAGAACACTGAAGCTTTCTTT
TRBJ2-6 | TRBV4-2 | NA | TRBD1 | CASSQSRGSGANVLTF | TGTGCCAGCAGCCAATCCAGGGGGTCTGGGGCCAACGTCCTGACTTTC
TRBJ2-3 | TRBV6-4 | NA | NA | CASSEGLQNTDTQYF | TGTGCCAGCAGTGAGGGTTTACAGAACACAGATACGCAGTATTTT
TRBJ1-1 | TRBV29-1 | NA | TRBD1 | CSGTGQGSHTEAFF | TGCAGCGGGACGGGACAGGGCTCCCACACTGAAGCTTTCTTT
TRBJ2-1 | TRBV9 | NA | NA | CASSRREVEQFF | TGTGCCAGCAGCCGCAGGGAGGTTGAGCAGTTCTTC
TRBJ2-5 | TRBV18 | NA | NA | CASSLREQGGETQYF | TGTGCCAGCTCACTTCGCGAACAGGGAGGAGAGACCCAGTACTTC
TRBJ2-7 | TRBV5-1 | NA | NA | CASRPATAYEQYF | TGCGCCAGCAGACCAGCGACCGCCTACGAGCAGTACTTC
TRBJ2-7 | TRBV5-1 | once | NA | CASREAGSGEQYF | TGCGCCAGCAGAGAGGCAGGGAGTGGCGAGCAGTACTTC
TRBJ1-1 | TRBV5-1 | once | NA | CASSLNGEGEAFF | TGCGCCAGCAGCCTAAACGGAGAAGGAGAAGCTTTCTTT
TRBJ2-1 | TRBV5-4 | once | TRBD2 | CASSFRLAGGIGEQFF | TGTGCCAGCAGCTTCAGACTAGCGGGAGGGATTGGTGAGCAGTTCTTC
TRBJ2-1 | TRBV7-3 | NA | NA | CASSLVGSGVNEQFF | TGTGCCAGCAGCCTGGTGGGATCTGGGGTTAATGAGCAGTTCTTC
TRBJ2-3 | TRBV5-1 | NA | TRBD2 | CASSFSTSGSADTQYF | TGCGCCAGCAGCTTCTCGACTAGCGGGAGCGCAGATACGCAGTATTTT
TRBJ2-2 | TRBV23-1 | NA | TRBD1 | CASSPGQGAPNGTGELFF | TGCGCCAGCAGTCCCGGACAGGGGGCTCCTAACGGCACCGGGGAGCTGTTTTTT
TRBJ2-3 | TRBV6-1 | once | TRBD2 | CATPFGGAGDTQYF | TGTGCCACCCCCTTCGGGGGGGCAGGGGATACGCAGTATTTT
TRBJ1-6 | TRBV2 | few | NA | CASRTGGGSPLHF | TGTGCCAGCAGGACCGGAGGAGGATCACCCCTCCACTTT
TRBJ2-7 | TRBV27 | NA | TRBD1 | CASSGPGQGLRQYF | TGTGCCAGCAGTGGACCGGGACAGGGATTAAGACAGTACTTC
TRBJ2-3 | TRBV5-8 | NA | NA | CASSHWTADRTDTQYF | TGTGCCAGCAGCCATTGGACGGCGGACCGCACAGATACGCAGTATTTT
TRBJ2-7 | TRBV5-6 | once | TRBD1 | CASSSPGQGSEQYF | TGTGCCAGCAGCTCGCCCGGACAGGGATCCGAGCAGTACTTC
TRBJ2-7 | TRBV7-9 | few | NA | CASSLADGSYEQYF | TGTGCCAGCAGCTTAGCCGACGGATCCTACGAGCAGTACTTC
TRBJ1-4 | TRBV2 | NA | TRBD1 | CASRGTVNNEKLFF | TGTGCCAGCAGAGGGACAGTGAATAATGAAAAACTGTTTTTT
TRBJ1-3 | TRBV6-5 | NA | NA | CASLPAHGNTIYF | TGTGCCAGCCTCCCAGCTCATGGAAACACCATATATTTT
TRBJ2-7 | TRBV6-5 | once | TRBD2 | CASSYWAGDEQYF | TGTGCCAGCAGTTACTGGGCGGGGGACGAGCAGTACTTC
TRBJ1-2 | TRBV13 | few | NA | CASSPGATRGLTF | TGTGCCAGCAGCCCCGGGGCCACACGGGGCCTCACCTTC
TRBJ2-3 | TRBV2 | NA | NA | CASSEGGAADTQYF | TGTGCCAGCAGTGAGGGGGGGGCGGCAGATACGCAGTATTTT
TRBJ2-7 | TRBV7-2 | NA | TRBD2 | CASSLAGGKGYEQYF | TGTGCCAGCAGCTTAGCGGGAGGGAAAGGGTACGAGCAGTACTTC
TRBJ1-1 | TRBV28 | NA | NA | CASSLLRQDSTEAFF | TGTGCCAGCAGTTTATTGCGACAGGATAGCACTGAAGCTTTCTTT
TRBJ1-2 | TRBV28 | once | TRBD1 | CASSERARGTVRYGYTF | TGTGCCAGCAGTGAGCGGGCGCGGGGGACAGTCCGATATGGCTACACCTTC
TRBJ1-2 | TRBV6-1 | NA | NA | CASSEWDTYGYTF | TGTGCCAGCAGTGAATGGGACACCTATGGCTACACCTTC
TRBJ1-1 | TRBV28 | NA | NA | CASSPVGKNTEAFF | TGTGCCAGCAGTCCCGTCGGGAAGAACACTGAAGCTTTCTTT
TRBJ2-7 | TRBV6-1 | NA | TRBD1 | CASGTDSYEQYF | TGTGCCAGCGGGACAGACTCCTACGAGCAGTACTTC
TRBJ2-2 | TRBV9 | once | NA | CASSVVSANTGELFF | TGTGCCAGCAGCGTAGTGAGCGCAAACACCGGGGAGCTGTTTTTT